This T cell receptor beta chain stems from a study of T cells in Graves' hyperthyroidism and ophthalmopathy. Researchers amplified the TCR beta CDR3 regions from RNA transcripts. During a first-round RT-PCR of the TCR CDR3, the HTBI primer set was used. TCRdb used MiXCR to reprocess the multiplex PCR reads, holding one entry per CDR3 protein. The top ten clones hold roughly 13% of a sample with 450,000 to 600,000 distinct CDR3 sequences, 13% to 15% of them seen once. The table lists this clonotype with many counts. This CDR3 has 14 amino acids. Trimming removed 0 bases at V and 8 bases at J, with 11 bases between. Germline CDR1 reads SGHRS; CDR2 reads YFSETQ.

The clonotype comes from a woman aged 40 to 49 with Graves' hyperthyroidism. V and J are TRBV5-1 and TRBJ1-4; D remains unclear. The specimen sequenced was blood. CDR3 loop: CASSLAGSEEKLFF. DNA of the CDR3: TGCGCCAGCAGCTTGGCGGGGTCCGAGGAAAAACTGTTTTTT.